The text below deals with one T cell receptor beta chain. This sample was taken from a study of control samples from healthy donors and cancer patients. Repertoires were generated with immunoSEQ multiplex PCR, while TCRdb's copy carries only in-frame clones and drops some. The table has some 79,000 clones, about 91% seen once. V gave up 2 bases and J gave up 1 base, with 9 bases separating them. Germline loops: CDR1 SGHVS, CDR2 FQNEAQ. There are 15 residues in the CDR3. V and J are TRBV7-8 and TRBJ2-1; D call uncertain. The TCR was taken from a man aged 45-65 years in good health. The specimen was blood. This chain's CDR3 is CASSLMGQSYNEQFF. In DNA form, the CDR3 reads TGTGCCAGCAGCTTAATGGGCCAGTCCTACAATGAGCAGTTCTTC.